This entry lists 9 T cell receptor beta chains sequenced from one sample in a study of tumor-infiltrating lymphocytes in localized non-small cell lung cancer. Sequencing used immunoSEQ multiplex PCR; TCRdb keeps in-frame clones, though not all of them. The sample has about 24,000 clones, 60% to 75% seen once; the top ten hold more than 5%. The sample was lung tumor tissue. These receptors originate from a human donor with non-small cell lung cancer.

Note on this clone: This sample includes further DNA sequences coding for the same CDR3. The chain carries TRBV11-2 and TRBJ2-1; D gene ambiguous. With 2 bases removed from V and 6 bases from J, the gap between germline ends came to 2 bases. Germline CDR1 and CDR2: SGHAT and FQNNGV. The CDR3 is made up of 11 amino acids. As DNA, the CDR3 is TGTGCCAGCAGCTTAATCAATGAGCAGTTCTTC. Translated, it gives CASSLINEQFF.

The J gene is TRBJ1-5, the V gene TRBV5-6; D is perhaps TRBD1 (5 bases). Trimming removed 4 bases from V and 5 bases from J, with 10 bases in between. The CDR3 extends over 13 amino acids. Germline V CDR1 and CDR2: SGHDT, YYEEEE. The DNA of the CDR3 is TGTGCCAGCAGCCAGGGCCCGGATCAGCCCCAGCATTTT. Its translation is CASSQGPDQPQHF.

A single count supports this clone. V usage is TRBV6-5 and J usage is TRBJ1-4; 9 bases align to TRBD1. CDR1 is MNHEY and CDR2 is SVGAGI in the germline V gene. The CDR3 is 14 amino acids. J lost 10 bases, V lost 6 bases, and 9 bases had no gene match. The CDR3 sequence: CASRLDRGTGKLFF. The CDR3 bases are TGTGCCAGCAGGCTCGACAGGGGGACGGGAAAACTGTTTTTT.

V gene TRBV5-1 combines with J gene TRBJ1-2; D remains ambiguous. The CDR3 has 12 residues. CDR1 is SGHRS, CDR2 YFSETQ, per germline. The V and J ends lost 0 bases and 1 base respectively, with 1 base between them. DNA of the CDR3: TGCGCCAGCAGCTTGGATAACTATGGCTACACCTTC. Residues: CASSLDNYGYTF.

The chain links TRBV4-1 to TRBJ2-1; D possibly uses TRBD1 or TRBD2 (5 bases each). Trimming shortened V by 3 bases and J by 10 bases, and 13 bases separated the two germline ends. Germline CDR1 and CDR2: MGHRA and YSYEKL. CDR3 size: 13 residues. The CDR3 is CASSHPGRDEQFF. In nucleotides, the CDR3 is TGCGCCAGCAGCCACCCGGGAAGGGACGAGCAGTTCTTC.

This clone was observed a few times. The gene calls are TRBV14 and TRBJ2-7; D remains ambiguous. The CDR3 loop spans 12 amino acids. Germline V gene sequence: CDR1 SGHDN, CDR2 FVKESK. Trimming removed 0 bases from V and 6 bases from J, with 6 bases in between. The CDR3 sequence: CASSQDDREQYF. CDR3 nucleotide sequence: TGTGCCAGCAGCCAAGATGATCGCGAGCAGTACTTC.

The chain couples TRBV2 to TRBJ1-1, with 8 bases aligning to TRBD1. The CDR3 totals 14 residues. V lost 6 bases, J lost 5 bases, and 8 bases stayed unmatched. The germline V gene has CDR1 SNHLY and CDR2 FYNNEI. CDR3 in amino acids: CASRLQGARTEAFF. The CDR3 coding sequence is TGTGCCAGCAGACTCCAGGGGGCACGGACTGAAGCTTTCTTT.

The chain is built from TRBV5-1 and TRBJ2-2, with 7 bases fitting TRBD1. The CDR3 runs 13 residues. Germline V gene lookup returns CDR1 SGHRS and CDR2 YFSETQ. Trimming took 5 bases from V and 6 from J; bases not matched to a gene: 4. The chain's CDR3 is CASRTGTAGELFF. CDR3 bases: TGCGCCAGCAGGACAGGGACGGCCGGGGAGCTGTTTTTT.

The CDR3 reads CASSLQGAFNQPQHF. In DNA, the CDR3 is TGCGCCAGCAGCTTGCAGGGGGCCTTCAATCAGCCCCAGCATTTT. The genes are TRBV5-1 and TRBJ1-5; 8 nucleotides line up with TRBD1. This CDR3 has 15 amino acids. CDR1 is SGHRS and CDR2 is YFSETQ in the germline V gene. Trimming removed 1 base from V and 3 bases from J; junction bases left unmatched: 3.